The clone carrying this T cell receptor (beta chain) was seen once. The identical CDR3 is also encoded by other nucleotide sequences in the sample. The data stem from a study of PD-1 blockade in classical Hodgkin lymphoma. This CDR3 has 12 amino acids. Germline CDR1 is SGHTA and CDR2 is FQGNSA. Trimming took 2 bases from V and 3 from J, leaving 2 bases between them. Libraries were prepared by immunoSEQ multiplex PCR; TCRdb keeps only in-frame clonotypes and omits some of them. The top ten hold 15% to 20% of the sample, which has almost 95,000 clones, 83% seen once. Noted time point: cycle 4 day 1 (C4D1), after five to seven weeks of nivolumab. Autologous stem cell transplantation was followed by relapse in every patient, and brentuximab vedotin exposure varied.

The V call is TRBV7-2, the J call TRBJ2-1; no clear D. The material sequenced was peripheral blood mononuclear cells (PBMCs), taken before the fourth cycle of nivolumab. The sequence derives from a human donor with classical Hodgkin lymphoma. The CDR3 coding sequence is TGTGCCAGCAGCTTACTCTACAATGAGCAGTTCTTC. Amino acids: CASSLLYNEQFF.